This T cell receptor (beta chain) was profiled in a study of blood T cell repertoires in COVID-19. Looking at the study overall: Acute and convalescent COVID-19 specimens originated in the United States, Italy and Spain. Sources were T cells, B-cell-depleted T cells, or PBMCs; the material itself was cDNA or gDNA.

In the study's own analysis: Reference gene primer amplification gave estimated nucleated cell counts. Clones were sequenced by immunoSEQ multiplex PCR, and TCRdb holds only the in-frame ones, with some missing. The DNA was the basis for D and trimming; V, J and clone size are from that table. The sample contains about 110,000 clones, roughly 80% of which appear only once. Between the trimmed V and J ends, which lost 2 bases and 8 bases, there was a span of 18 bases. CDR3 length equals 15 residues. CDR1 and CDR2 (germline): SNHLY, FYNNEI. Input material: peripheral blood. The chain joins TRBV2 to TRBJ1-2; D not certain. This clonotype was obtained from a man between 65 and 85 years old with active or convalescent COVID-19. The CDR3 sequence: CASSEIRQLNGGYTF. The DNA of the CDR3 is TGTGCCAGCAGTGAAATCCGGCAACTCAACGGGGGCTACACCTTC.